One T cell receptor beta chain is described in this entry. Antigen unknown. The V gene's germline CDR1 is MGHRA and CDR2 YSYEKL. The V and J ends lost 2 bases and 10 bases respectively, with 15 bases between them. This CDR3 contains 14 residues. Clones were sequenced by immunoSEQ multiplex PCR, and TCRdb holds only the in-frame ones, with some missing. Altogether about 15,000 clones are present, around 86% being singletons, with the ten largest covering 25% to 40%. The sample is drawn from a study of T cell therapy after organ transplantation. Study at large: CMV-specific T cells, median 1.92 x 10^8, were given as 2 to 6 intravenous infusions. Long-term post-therapy blood was drawn 20 to 29 weeks after therapy ended. Study outcomes and limitations: Endogenous clonotypes not in therapy products appeared after therapy alongside transferred ones.

The sample's time point: 20-29 weeks after completion of therapy. Patients were solid-organ transplant recipients with drug-resistant or recurrent cytomegalovirus. The receptor's source is a human patient who had received a solid organ transplant and had CMV disease. Some T cells may have originated in the graft donor. Specimen: CD8+ T cells from blood, collected after autologous CMV-specific T cell therapy. The chain carries TRBV4-1 and TRBJ2-1; D is unclear. DNA for the CDR3: TGCGCCAGCAGCCAACTAGTAATGGCCCGGGAGCAGTTCTTC. It codes for CASSQLVMAREQFF.